Listed below are T cell receptor beta chains from one sample, sequenced in a study of Ad26.COV2.S vaccination and SARS-CoV-2 variants. Profiling relied on immunoSEQ multiplex PCR, and the TCRdb table lists in-frame clones only, not all of them. The repertoire holds about 330,000 clones, with roughly 88% as singletons. The specimen was peripheral blood, collected in a trial of Ad26.COV2.S vaccine versus placebo. These receptors were obtained from a person between 18 and 65 years old who received the Ad26.COV2.S COVID-19 vaccine or a placebo. CDR3s include the opening cysteine and the closing phenylalanine or tryptophan. Each record gives: clone size, J gene, D gene, V gene, CDR3 DNA, CDR3 protein. D genes are given only for firm matches. Not all rows give a size; the values are once, few, many and, for expanded clones, a class.

-	TRBJ2-3	-	TRBV27	TGTGCCAGCACCTTCACCTGGAGAGATACGCAGTATTTT	CASTFTWRDTQYF
once	TRBJ1-1	-	TRBV15	TGTGCCACCAGCAGAGATTTGGCTGGGGGCATGGCTGAAGCTTTCTTT	CATSRDLAGGMAEAFF
once	TRBJ2-2	-	TRBV4-1	TGCGCCAGCAGCCGATCCGGGGAGCTGTTTTTT	CASSRSGELFF
-	TRBJ2-3	TRBD2	TRBV7-2	TGTGCCAGCAGCTTAGTAGGGACTAGCGGGGTAGATACGCAGTATTTT	CASSLVGTSGVDTQYF
-	TRBJ2-7	-	TRBV11-2	TGTGCCAGCAGCTTAGAAGTGGGCAACTACGAGCAGTACTTC	CASSLEVGNYEQYF
-	TRBJ1-5	-	TRBV19	TGTGCCAGTAGGAGCTCCAGGGATTATAATCAGCCCCAGCATTTT	CASRSSRDYNQPQHF
-	TRBJ2-2	-	TRBV11-2	TGTGCCAGCCTTCGAGGGTTAGGGTGGATCGGGGAGCTGTTTTTT	CASLRGLGWIGELFF
-	TRBJ2-5	-	TRBV19	TGTGCCAGTAGAAAACTAGGCCAAGAGACCCAGTACTTC	CASRKLGQETQYF
-	TRBJ1-2	-	TRBV7-3	TGTGCCAGCAGCTTAAATTTCGTTGAACCCTATGGCTACACCTTC	CASSLNFVEPYGYTF
-	TRBJ2-6	-	TRBV9	TGTGCCAGCAGCGTAGTTATAGGGCTTCGCGCAACGGGGGCCAACGTCCTGACTTTC	CASSVVIGLRATGANVLTF